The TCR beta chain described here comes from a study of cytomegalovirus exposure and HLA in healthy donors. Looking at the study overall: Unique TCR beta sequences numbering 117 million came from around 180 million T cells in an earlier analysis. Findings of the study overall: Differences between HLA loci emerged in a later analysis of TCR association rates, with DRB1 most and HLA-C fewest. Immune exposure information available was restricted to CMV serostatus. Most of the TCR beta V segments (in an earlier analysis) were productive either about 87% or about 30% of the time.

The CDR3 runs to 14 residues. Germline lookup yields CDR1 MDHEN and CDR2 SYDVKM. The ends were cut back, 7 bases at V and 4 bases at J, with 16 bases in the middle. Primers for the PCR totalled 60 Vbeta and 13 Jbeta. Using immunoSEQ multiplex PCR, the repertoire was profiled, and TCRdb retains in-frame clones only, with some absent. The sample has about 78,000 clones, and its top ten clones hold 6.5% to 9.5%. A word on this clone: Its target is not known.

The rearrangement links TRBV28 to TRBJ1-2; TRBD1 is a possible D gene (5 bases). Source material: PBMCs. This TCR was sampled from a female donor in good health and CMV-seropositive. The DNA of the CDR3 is TGTGCCAGCATCACCTCGGGCGGGGGCTATGGCTACACCTTC. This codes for CASITSGGGYGYTF.